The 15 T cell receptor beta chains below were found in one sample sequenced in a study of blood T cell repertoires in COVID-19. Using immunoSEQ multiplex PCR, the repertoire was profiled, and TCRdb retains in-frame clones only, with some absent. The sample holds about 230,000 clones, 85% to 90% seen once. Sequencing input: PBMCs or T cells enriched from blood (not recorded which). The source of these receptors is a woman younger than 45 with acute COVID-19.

CDR3 nucleotide sequence: TGTGCTACTCGGGATAGCGGGGTTGAAGAGACCCAGTACTTC. It yields the protein CATRDSGVEETQYF. The V gene is TRBV6-6, the J gene TRBJ2-5; 8 bases are a match to TRBD2. The CDR3 has 14 residues. Germline V gene sequence: CDR1 MNHNY, CDR2 SVGAGI (reference sequence).

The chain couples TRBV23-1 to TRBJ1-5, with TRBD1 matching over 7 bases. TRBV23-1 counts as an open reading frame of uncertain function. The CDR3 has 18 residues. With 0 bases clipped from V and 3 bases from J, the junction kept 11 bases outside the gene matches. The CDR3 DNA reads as TGCGCCAGCAGTCAATCGGGGGGCAGGGGGGAGAACAATCAGCCCCAGCATTTT. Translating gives CASSQSGGRGENNQPQHF.

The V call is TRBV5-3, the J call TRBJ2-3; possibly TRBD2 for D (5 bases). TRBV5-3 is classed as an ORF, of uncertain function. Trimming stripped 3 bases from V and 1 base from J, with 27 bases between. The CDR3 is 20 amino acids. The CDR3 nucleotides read TGTGCCAGAAGCTCCCGACGGGGTTATTTGATCTACGTTTGCACAGATACGCAGTATTTT. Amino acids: CARSSRRGYLIYVCTDTQYF.

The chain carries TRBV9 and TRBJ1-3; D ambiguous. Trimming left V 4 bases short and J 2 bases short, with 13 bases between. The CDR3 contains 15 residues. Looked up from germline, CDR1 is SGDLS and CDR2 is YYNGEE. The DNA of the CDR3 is TGTGCCAGCAGCCCTTCGGGTTTTCCTGGAAACACCATATATTTT. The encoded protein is CASSPSGFPGNTIYF.

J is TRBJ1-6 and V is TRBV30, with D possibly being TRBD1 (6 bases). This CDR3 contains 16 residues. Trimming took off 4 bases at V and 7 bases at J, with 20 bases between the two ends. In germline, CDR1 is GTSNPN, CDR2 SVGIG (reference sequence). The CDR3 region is CAWKTPGHGENSPLHF. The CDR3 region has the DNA TGTGCCTGGAAGACCCCGGGACACGGAGAAAATTCACCCCTCCACTTT.

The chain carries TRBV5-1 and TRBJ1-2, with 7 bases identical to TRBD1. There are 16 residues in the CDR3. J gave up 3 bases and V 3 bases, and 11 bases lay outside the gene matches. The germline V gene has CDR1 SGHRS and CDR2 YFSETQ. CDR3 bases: TGCGCCAGCAGCTGGACTACGGACAGGTGGGACTATGGCTACACCTTC. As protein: CASSWTTDRWDYGYTF.

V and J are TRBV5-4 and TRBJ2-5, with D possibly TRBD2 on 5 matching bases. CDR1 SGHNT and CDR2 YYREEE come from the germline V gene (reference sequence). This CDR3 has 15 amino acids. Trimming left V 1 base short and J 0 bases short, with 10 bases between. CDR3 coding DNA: TGTGCCAGCAGCTTGAAGACCGGGAACCAAGAGACCCAGTACTTC. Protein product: CASSLKTGNQETQYF.

The CDR3 DNA sequence: TGTGCCTGGAGTGTGAATCCCGCGGGCGAGCAGTACTTC. Translating it yields CAWSVNPAGEQYF. This sequence joins TRBV30 and TRBJ2-7; possibly TRBD2 for D (5 bases). Germline V gene lookup returns CDR1 GTSNPN and CDR2 SVGIG (reference sequence). Trimming removed 0 bases from V and 6 bases from J, with 12 bases in between. This CDR3 comprises 13 residues.

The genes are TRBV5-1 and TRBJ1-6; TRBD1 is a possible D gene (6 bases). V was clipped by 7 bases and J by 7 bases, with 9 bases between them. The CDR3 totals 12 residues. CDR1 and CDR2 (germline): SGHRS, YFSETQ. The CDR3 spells CASRTENSPLHF. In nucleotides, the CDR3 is TGCGCCAGCCGGACAGAGAATTCACCCCTCCACTTT. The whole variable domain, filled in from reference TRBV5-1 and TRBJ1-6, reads KAGVTQTPRYLIKTRGQQVTLSCSPISGHRSVSWYQQTPGQGLQFLFEYFSETQRNKGNFPGRFSGRQFSNSRSEMNVSTLELGDSALYLCASRTENSPLHFGNGTRLTVT.

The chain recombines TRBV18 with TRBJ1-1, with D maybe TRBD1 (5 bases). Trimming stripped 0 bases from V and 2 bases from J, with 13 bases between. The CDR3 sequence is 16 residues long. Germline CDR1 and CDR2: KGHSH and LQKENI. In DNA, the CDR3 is TGTGCCAGCTCACCACCAGGGAAGGGGTTTAACACTGAAGCTTTCTTT. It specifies CASSPPGKGFNTEAFF.

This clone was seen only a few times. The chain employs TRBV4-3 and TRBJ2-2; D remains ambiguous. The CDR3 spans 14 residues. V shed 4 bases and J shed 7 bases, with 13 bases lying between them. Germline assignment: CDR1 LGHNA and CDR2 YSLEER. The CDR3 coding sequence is TGCGCCAGCAGCCCGCGAGACCCGGGCGGGGAGCTGTTTTTT. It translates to CASSPRDPGGELFF.

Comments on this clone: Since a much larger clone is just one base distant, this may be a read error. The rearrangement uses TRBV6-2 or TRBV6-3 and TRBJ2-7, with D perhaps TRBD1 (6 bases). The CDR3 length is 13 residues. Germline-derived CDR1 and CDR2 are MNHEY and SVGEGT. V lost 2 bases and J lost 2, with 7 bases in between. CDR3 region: CASSYRGTYEQYF. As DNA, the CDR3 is TGTGCCAGCAGTTACAGGGGGACCTACGAGCAGTACTTC.

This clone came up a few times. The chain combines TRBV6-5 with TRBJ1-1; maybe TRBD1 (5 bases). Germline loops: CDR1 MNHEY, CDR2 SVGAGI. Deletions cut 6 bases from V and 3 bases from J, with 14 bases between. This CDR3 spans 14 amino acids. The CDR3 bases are TGTGCCAGCAGACGTCTCCAGGGCTACACTGAAGCTTTCTTT. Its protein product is CASRRLQGYTEAFF.

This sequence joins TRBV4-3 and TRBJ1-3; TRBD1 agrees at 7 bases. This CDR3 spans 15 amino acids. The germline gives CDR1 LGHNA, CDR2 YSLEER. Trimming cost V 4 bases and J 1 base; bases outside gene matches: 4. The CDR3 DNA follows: TGCGCCAGCAGCCCCCAGACAGGGTCTGGAAACACCATATATTTT. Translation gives CASSPQTGSGNTIYF.

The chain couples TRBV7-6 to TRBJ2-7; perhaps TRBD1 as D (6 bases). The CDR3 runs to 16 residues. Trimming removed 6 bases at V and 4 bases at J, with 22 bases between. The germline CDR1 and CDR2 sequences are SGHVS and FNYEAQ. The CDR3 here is CASSPQQGSGKYEQYF. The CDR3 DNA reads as TGTGCCAGCAGTCCCCAACAGGGTTCGGGAAAATACGAGCAGTACTTC.